There are a few counts of the clone carrying this TCR beta chain. These data are taken from a study of CD8+ T cells in alopecia areata. Study information: For 6 to 18 months, tofacitinib was taken, and 6 months off drug followed.

In each case, RNA was isolated and then reverse transcribed into cDNA as the sequencing template. The table came from immunoSEQ multiplex PCR; TCRdb's copy has only in-frame clones and leaves some out. The data hold around 100,000 clones, with roughly 50% observed a single time. Sample treatment: oral pan-JAK inhibitor, 5-10 mg twice daily. Deletions cut 4 bases from V and 0 bases from J, with 13 bases between. The length of the CDR3 is 17 residues. Per the germline V gene, CDR1 is MNHEY and CDR2 is SMNVEV (reference sequence). V usage is TRBV27 and J usage is TRBJ2-6, with D tentatively TRBD1 (6 bases). The TCR originated in a human donor with alopecia areata. Source: CD8+ T cells sorted from blood, taken at week 24, from a patient treated with tofacitinib. In DNA form, the CDR3 reads TGTGCCAGCAGTTGCCTGGACAGCAACTCTGGGGCCAACGTCCTGACTTTC. It translates to CASSCLDSNSGANVLTF.